The source of this TCR beta chain is a study of graft-versus-host responses after intestinal transplantation. Study-wide findings and caveats: Detected in recipient marrow were GvH clones, some of which were first observed in ileum or blood.

On this clone itself: Its antigen is currently unknown.

Assay: immunoSEQ multiplex PCR; the TCRdb copy retains only in-frame clones and omits some. The sample has tens of thousands of clones, around 90% seen once. Sequenced here: unstimulated CD8+ T cells sorted from spleen or lymph node cells, sampled before transplant. The receptor was isolated from a human donor who was the organ donor for an intestinal transplant.

CDR3 amino acids: CAISDRDNYGYTF. Written as DNA, the CDR3 is TGTGCCATCAGTGACCGGGACAACTATGGCTACACCTTC. This chain connects TRBV10-3 to TRBJ1-2; D is possibly TRBD1 (5 bases). The germline V and J ends were trimmed by 3 bases and 2 bases, with 7 bases remaining between them. The CDR3 loop spans 13 amino acids. Germline V lookup: CDR1 ENHRY, CDR2 SYGVKD.